These 17 T cell receptor beta chains were all obtained from the same sample, sequenced in a study of blood T cell repertoires in COVID-19. The repertoire was sequenced with immunoSEQ multiplex PCR; TCRdb's copy has only in-frame clones and lacks some. The sample holds about 14,000 clones, approximately 90% seen once. Source material: peripheral blood. These receptors originate from a human donor in a cohort sampled during active COVID-19.

This chain links TRBV9 with TRBJ2-5, with D tentatively TRBD2 (5 bases). Germline CDR1 SGDLS, CDR2 YYNGEE. V was clipped by 0 bases and J by 0 bases, with 15 bases between them. CDR3 length: 17 residues. CDR3 nucleotides: TGTGCCAGCAGCGTAGGTCTAGCTCTAGGGTACCAAGAGACCCAGTACTTC. Encoded protein: CASSVGLALGYQETQYF.

This chain joins TRBV7-3 and TRBJ1-2, with TRBD1 as a possible D gene (6 bases). This CDR3 is built from 17 residues. Trimming shortened V by 5 bases and J by 11 bases, and 30 bases separated the two germline ends. Germline V gene data show CDR1 as SGHTA and CDR2 as FQGTGA. DNA of the CDR3: TGTGCCAGCAGCCCACGCGGGTTTATAGGGGGAAGAGTTCGGTACACCTTC. This encodes CASSPRGFIGGRVRYTF.

This rearrangement joins TRBV7-9 to TRBJ2-3, with 12 bases fitting TRBD2. Germline assignment: CDR1 SEHNR and CDR2 FQNEAQ (reference sequence). The CDR3 runs 18 residues. Losses at the gene ends were 6 bases for V and 2 bases for J; bases not matched to a gene: 12. This CDR3 reads CASRAKLRLAGATDTQYF. For the CDR3, the DNA is TGTGCCAGCAGGGCTAAACTAAGACTAGCGGGAGCCACAGATACGCAGTATTTT.

The chain carries TRBV19 and TRBJ2-7; 7 nucleotides match TRBD1. Germline V CDR1 and CDR2: LNHDA, SQIVND (reference sequence). The V and J ends lost 4 bases and 0 bases, in that order; junction bases with no gene match: 3. CDR3 size: 14 residues. In DNA form, the CDR3 reads TGTGCCAGTAGTAAGACAGGGATCTCCTACGAGCAGTACTTC. Its protein is CASSKTGISYEQYF.

This clone has just one count. For the CDR3, the DNA is TGTGCCAGCAGTTTGGTAGGGGGAGATTTCGAGCAGTACTTC. Amino acids: CASSLVGGDFEQYF. The chain joins TRBV27 to TRBJ2-7, with D maybe TRBD1 (6 bases). Germline assignment: CDR1 MNHEY and CDR2 SMNVEV (reference sequence). This CDR3 has 14 residues. V lost 3 bases and J 6 bases, leaving 15 bases between the germline ends.

This clone has only one observation. The chain links TRBV19 to TRBJ2-3, with a weak D call TRBD2 (5 bases). In germline, CDR1 is LNHDA, CDR2 SQIVND (reference sequence). This CDR3 comprises 15 residues. V was shortened by 6 bases and J by 3 bases, with 16 bases between the two germline ends. CDR3 nucleotides: TGTGCCAGTAGCGAAGAGGGAGATCGGACAGATACGCAGTATTTT. Amino acids: CASSEEGDRTDTQYF.

The DNA of the CDR3 is TGCAGCGCAGAGGGCCGGGAAGCTTTCTTT. This translates into CSAEGREAFF. V and J are TRBV29-1 and TRBJ1-1; D gene ambiguous. Trimming removed 7 bases at V and 8 bases at J, with 11 bases between. The germline gives CDR1 SQVTM, CDR2 ANQGSEA. The CDR3 spans 10 residues.

The chain couples TRBV5-4 to TRBJ2-2; possible D gene TRBD2, 6 bases. The germline V gene has CDR1 SGHNT and CDR2 YYREEE (reference sequence). V was cut by 5 bases and J by 6 bases, with 17 bases left in between. This CDR3 has 15 residues. The CDR3 spells CASSSVAERPGELFF. CDR3 DNA sequence: TGTGCCAGCAGTTCCGTAGCGGAACGTCCCGGGGAGCTGTTTTTT.

The chain uses TRBV6-4 and TRBJ2-1, with D possibly being TRBD2 (6 bases). Germline V gene sequence: CDR1 MRHNA, CDR2 SNTAGT. V lost 4 bases, J lost 15 bases, and 22 bases lay in between. This CDR3 contains 14 residues. The CDR3 nucleotides read TGTGCCAGCAGTGCGGATAGGGACTTCGGAGGTCTGTTCTTC. It codes for CASSADRDFGGLFF.

The chain links TRBV2 to TRBJ2-6, with D uncertain. V lost 7 bases and J 1 base, leaving 5 bases between the germline ends. Germline assignment: CDR1 SNHLY and CDR2 FYNNEI. The CDR3 is made up of 13 amino acids. The CDR3 sequence: CASTISGANVLTF. The DNA for the CDR3 is TGTGCCAGCACAATTTCTGGGGCCAACGTCCTGACTTTC.

This chain uses TRBV27 with TRBJ2-7; 8 positions match TRBD1. The CDR3 runs to 14 residues. Germline-derived CDR1 and CDR2 are MNHEY and SMNVEV (reference sequence). V lost 4 bases to trimming and J lost 4 bases; unmatched junction nucleotides: 6. CDR3 in amino acids: CASSSDRGGYEQYF. In nucleotides, the CDR3 is TGTGCCAGCAGTTCCGACAGGGGTGGATACGAGCAGTACTTC.

The chain has TRBV11-1 and TRBJ2-7, with unresolved D. Trimming removed 2 bases at V and 5 bases at J, with 10 bases between. Germline lookup yields CDR1 SGHAT and CDR2 FQDESV (reference sequence). The CDR3 covers 13 residues. The CDR3 spells CASSLPGSHEQYF. The CDR3 nucleotides read TGTGCCAGCAGCTTACCGGGTTCGCACGAGCAGTACTTC.

A single count supports this clone. V gene TRBV7-2 combines with J gene TRBJ2-1, with 11 bases aligning to TRBD1. The CDR3 is 14 residues long. J was trimmed by 7 bases and V by 3 bases; bases with no gene match: 2. Germline V gives CDR1 SGHTA, CDR2 FQGNSA. CDR3 nucleotide sequence: TGTGCCAGCAGCTTCGGACAGGGGGCTAATGAGCAGTTCTTC. Its protein is CASSFGQGANEQFF.

This chain links TRBV11-3 with TRBJ2-7; tentatively, D is TRBD2 (6 bases). Germline V gene sequence: CDR1 SGHNT, CDR2 YENEEA. V was clipped by 1 base and J by 3 bases, with 16 bases between them. The CDR3 loop spans 16 amino acids. CDR3 sequence: CASSLAGGDGNYEQYF. The CDR3 bases are TGTGCCAGCAGCTTAGCCGGCGGGGACGGGAACTACGAGCAGTACTTC.

This sequence joins TRBV5-1 and TRBJ2-1; 11 nucleotides match TRBD2. Germline V gene lookup returns CDR1 SGHRS and CDR2 YFSETQ. The CDR3 has 14 amino acids. V was pared by 5 bases and J by 5 bases, with 3 bases of the junction left unmatched. The CDR3 DNA is TGCGCCAGCAGACTAGCGGGAGTTAACAATGAGCAGTTCTTC. Translated: CASRLAGVNNEQFF.

V is TRBV24-1 and J is TRBJ2-7; 10 bases align to TRBD2. Trimming cost V 3 bases and J 7 bases; bases outside gene matches: 2. Germline V CDR1 and CDR2: KGHDR, SFDVKD. This CDR3 spans 13 amino acids. The CDR3 DNA follows: TGTGCCACCAGTGATCTTAGCGGGAGGGAGCAGTACTTC. It is translated as CATSDLSGREQYF.

The V gene is TRBV19, the J gene TRBJ2-1; 9 nucleotides line up with TRBD2. V was pared by 1 base and J by 6 bases, with 4 bases of the junction left unmatched. CDR3 length equals 15 residues. In germline, CDR1 is LNHDA, CDR2 SQIVND (reference sequence). In nucleotides, the CDR3 is TGTGCCAGTAGTATAGCCGGGACTAGCACCAATGAGCAGTTCTTC. Residues: CASSIAGTSTNEQFF.